The rows below give T cell receptor beta chains drawn from one sample of a study of blood T cell repertoires in COVID-19. Sequenced by immunoSEQ multiplex PCR; TCRdb stores in-frame clones only, minus some. The sample yields about 310,000 clones, roughly 86% seen once. Sequences were obtained from PBMCs or T cells enriched from blood (not recorded which). The receptors originated from a woman aged 25 to 39 who had recovered from COVID-19. CDR3s include the opening cysteine and the closing phenylalanine or tryptophan. A D gene is named only where the DNA matches it firmly. For some rows the clone size is stated as once, few or many, or as a class when expanded; others skip it.

size	D	V	J	CDR3	DNA
NA	TRBD1	TRBV28	TRBJ1-3	CASSSPGQGAPGSSGNTIYF	TGTGCCAGCAGTTCCCCGGGACAGGGGGCCCCGGGCAGCTCTGGAAACACCATATATTTT
NA	TRBD1	TRBV6-5	TRBJ1-5	CASSQDRAQPQHF	TGTGCCAGCAGTCAGGACAGGGCGCAGCCCCAGCATTTT
NA	TRBD1	TRBV19	TRBJ1-4	CASSPGTGPTTNEKLFF	TGTGCCAGTAGTCCAGGGACAGGGCCGACAACTAATGAAAAACTGTTTTTT
NA	NA	TRBV19	TRBJ2-2	CASSIRTDANTGELFF	TGTGCCAGTAGTATAAGGACAGACGCGAACACCGGGGAGCTGTTTTTT
once	TRBD2	TRBV5-4	TRBJ2-7	CASSLYATSGYYEQYF	TGTGCCAGCAGCTTGTATGCGACTAGCGGATACTACGAGCAGTACTTC
NA	NA	TRBV7-2	TRBJ2-1	CASSLELISGLFYNEQFF	TGTGCCAGCAGCTTAGAATTGATCAGCGGGCTCTTCTACAATGAGCAGTTCTTC
few	NA	TRBV7-9	TRBJ1-1	CASSLAPRGMNTEAFF	TGTGCCAGCAGCTTAGCGCCTCGGGGGATGAACACTGAAGCTTTCTTT
NA	TRBD2	TRBV27	TRBJ2-3	CASSWGGSSTDTQYF	TGTGCCAGCAGTTGGGGGGGGAGCAGCACAGATACGCAGTATTTT
NA	NA	TRBV15	TRBJ2-7	CATSRDPTGTEQYF	TGTGCCACCAGCAGAGATCCGACAGGAACCGAGCAGTACTTC
NA	TRBD2	TRBV18	TRBJ2-7	CASSPAGAYEQYF	TGTGCCAGCTCACCGGCGGGAGCCTACGAGCAGTACTTC
once	TRBD1	TRBV5-1	TRBJ2-5	CASSSVDRGQETQYF	TGCGCCAGCAGCTCCGTGGACAGGGGCCAAGAGACCCAGTACTTC
NA	TRBD1	TRBV6-1	TRBJ1-5	CASSEAGTGNQPQHF	TGTGCCAGCAGTGAAGCAGGGACAGGCAATCAGCCCCAGCATTTT
NA	TRBD1	TRBV19	TRBJ2-3	CASSPGQGAEDTQYF	TGTGCCAGTAGTCCGGGACAGGGGGCGGAAGATACGCAGTATTTT
many	NA	TRBV12-3/TRBV12-4	TRBJ1-5	CASSFGPRAQHF	TGTGCCAGCAGTTTCGGCCCGCGGGCCCAGCATTTT
NA	TRBD1	TRBV28	TRBJ1-2	CASSSGQGAGGYTF	TGTGCCAGCAGTTCCGGACAGGGGGCAGGTGGCTACACCTTC
NA	NA	TRBV11-2	TRBJ1-1	CASSLVGGTLASAFF	TGTGCCAGCAGCTTAGTGGGGGGAACGTTGGCTTCGGCTTTCTTT
few	TRBD1	TRBV4-2	TRBJ2-7	CASSHRDRAEQYF	TGTGCCAGCAGCCATAGGGACAGGGCCGAGCAGTACTTC
NA	TRBD1	TRBV28	TRBJ2-1	CASSSGQAFFF	TGTGCCAGCAGTTCGGGACAGGCCTTTTTCTTC
NA	TRBD1	TRBV5-5	TRBJ2-1	CASSPRTGDVSYNEQFF	TGTGCCAGCAGCCCACGGACAGGGGATGTGTCCTACAATGAGCAGTTCTTC
few	NA	TRBV11-2	TRBJ2-7	CASSLEGGHTYEQYF	TGTGCCAGCAGCTTAGAGGGCGGGCATACCTACGAGCAGTACTTC
NA	NA	TRBV11-2	TRBJ2-2	CASSLLSVRTGELFF	TGTGCCAGCAGCTTACTTAGTGTTCGTACCGGGGAGCTGTTTTTT
NA	TRBD2	TRBV9	TRBJ2-7	CASSPGTSGSYEQYF	TGTGCCAGCAGCCCCGGGACTAGCGGGAGTTACGAGCAGTACTTC
NA	NA	TRBV19	TRBJ1-1	CASSTRYLIEAFF	TGTGCCAGTAGTACTCGGTATTTGATAGAAGCTTTCTTT
NA	NA	TRBV28	TRBJ1-4	CASSLRYSNEKLFF	TGTGCCAGCAGTTTGAGATATTCTAATGAAAAACTGTTTTTT
NA	TRBD2	TRBV19	TRBJ2-7	CASSIELAKNYEQYF	TGTGCCAGTAGTATAGAACTAGCGAAAAACTACGAGCAGTACTTC
NA	TRBD2	TRBV6-5	TRBJ2-1	CASSFTAGGWYNEQFF	TGTGCCAGCAGTTTCACAGCGGGAGGGTGGTACAATGAGCAGTTCTTC
NA	NA	TRBV29-1	TRBJ1-2	CSVGVGGGGYTF	TGCAGCGTCGGGGTCGGGGGAGGCGGCTACACCTTC
NA	TRBD2	TRBV18	TRBJ2-5	CASSPLTSGSLETQYF	TGTGCCAGCTCACCACTTACTAGCGGGAGTCTAGAGACCCAGTACTTC
NA	TRBD1	TRBV6-5	TRBJ2-7	CASTTLDRGAYEQYF	TGTGCCAGCACTACCCTAGACAGGGGAGCCTACGAGCAGTACTTC